This T cell receptor beta chain stems from a study of identical twins. Template switching (which added a universal primer site) was used, and cDNA carried unique molecular identifiers. TCRdb fed the 5' RACE reads into MiXCR, producing one record per CDR3 protein. In the table there are about 490,000 distinct CDR3 sequences, 12% to 15% of which are singletons. As for this clonotype: What it recognizes is unknown.

Study findings and constraints: Compared with unrelated sharing, twin-shared out-of-frame alpha sequences had more low-probability sequences. Models, which agreed with sharing between unrelated individuals, nonetheless underestimated the out-of-frame TCR alpha sharing seen in monozygotic twins. A lower insertion count was a feature of abundant cord blood beta clonotypes, with no such feature in memory repertoires.

Trimming cost V 7 bases and J 4 bases, with 20 bases left between them. The CDR3 loop spans 15 amino acids. Germline assignment: CDR1 MNHEY and CDR2 SMNVEV (reference sequence). This sample was shared with a second study, whose subject was yellow fever vaccine responses in identical twins.

The sequenced material came from CD4+ T cells sorted from blood. The chain employs TRBV27 and TRBJ2-7; maybe TRBD1 (6 bases). This receptor was obtained from a young woman in good health. Here the CDR3 reads CASNRIAGALYEQYF. CDR3 in DNA: TGTGCCAGCAACAGAATAGCAGGGGCTCTGTACGAGCAGTACTTC.